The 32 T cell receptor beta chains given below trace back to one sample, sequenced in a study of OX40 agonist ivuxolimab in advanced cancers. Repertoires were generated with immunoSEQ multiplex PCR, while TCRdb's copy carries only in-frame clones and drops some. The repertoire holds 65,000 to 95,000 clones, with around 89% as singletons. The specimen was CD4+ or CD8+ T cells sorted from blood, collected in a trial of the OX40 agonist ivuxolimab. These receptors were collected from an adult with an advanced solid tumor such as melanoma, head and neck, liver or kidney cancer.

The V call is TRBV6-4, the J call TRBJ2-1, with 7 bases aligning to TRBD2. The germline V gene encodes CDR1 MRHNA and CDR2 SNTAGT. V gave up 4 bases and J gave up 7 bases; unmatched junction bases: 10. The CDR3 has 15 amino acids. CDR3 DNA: TGTGCCAGCAGTGTTGGGACTACCTTTCTGAATGAGCAGTTCTTC. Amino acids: CASSVGTTFLNEQFF.

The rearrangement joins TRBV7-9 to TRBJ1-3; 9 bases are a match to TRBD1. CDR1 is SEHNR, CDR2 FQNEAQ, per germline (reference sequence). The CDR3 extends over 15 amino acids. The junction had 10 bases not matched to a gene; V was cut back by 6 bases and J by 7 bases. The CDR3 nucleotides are TGTGCCAGCAGATTTACAGGGGGCGAGGGGAACACCATATATTTT. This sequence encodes CASRFTGGEGNTIYF. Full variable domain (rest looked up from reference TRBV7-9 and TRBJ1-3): DTGVSQNPRHKITKRGQNVTFRCDPISEHNRLYWYRQTLGQGPEFLTYFQNEAQLEKSRLLSDRFSAERPKGSFSTLEIQRTEQGDSAMYLCASRFTGGEGNTIYFGEGSWLTVV.

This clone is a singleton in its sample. CDR3 in DNA: TGTGCCAGCAAGTTCCGGGACCACCGTCCTAATGAGCAGTTCTTC. Encoded protein: CASKFRDHRPNEQFF. This chain connects TRBV27 to TRBJ2-1, with D perhaps given as TRBD1 or TRBD2 (5 bases each). Germline loops: CDR1 MNHEY, CDR2 SMNVEV (reference sequence). This CDR3 comprises 15 residues. The V end was cut by 7 bases, the J end by 7 bases, with 20 bases between.

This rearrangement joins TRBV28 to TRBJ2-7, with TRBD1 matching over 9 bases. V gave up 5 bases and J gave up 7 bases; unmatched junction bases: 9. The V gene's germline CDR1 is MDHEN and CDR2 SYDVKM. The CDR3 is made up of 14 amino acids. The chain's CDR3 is CASSLPQGAGEQYF. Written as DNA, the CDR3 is TGTGCCAGCAGTCTTCCACAGGGGGCGGGAGAGCAGTACTTC.

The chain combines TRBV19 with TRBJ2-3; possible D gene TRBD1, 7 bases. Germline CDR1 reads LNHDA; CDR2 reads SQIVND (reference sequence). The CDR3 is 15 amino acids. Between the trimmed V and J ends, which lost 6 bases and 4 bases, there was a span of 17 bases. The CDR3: CASREMAGGPDTQYF. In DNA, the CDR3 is TGTGCCAGTAGAGAAATGGCAGGGGGGCCAGATACGCAGTATTTT. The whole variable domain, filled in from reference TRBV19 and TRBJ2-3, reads DGGITQSPKYLFRKEGQNVTLSCEQNLNHDAMYWYRQDPGQGLRLIYYSQIVNDFQKGDIAEGYSVSREKKESFPLTVTSAQKNPTAFYLCASREMAGGPDTQYFGPGTRLTVL.

The CDR3 DNA sequence: TGTGCCAGCAGCCCAGGGGGTTCGAACTATGGCTACACCTTC. The encoded protein is CASSPGGSNYGYTF. The chain joins TRBV5-5 to TRBJ1-2, with 7 bases lining up with TRBD1. CDR3 size: 14 residues. The V and J ends lost 4 bases and 2 bases, in that order; junction bases with no gene match: 5. Germline V lookup: CDR1 SGHKS, CDR2 YYEKEE (reference sequence).

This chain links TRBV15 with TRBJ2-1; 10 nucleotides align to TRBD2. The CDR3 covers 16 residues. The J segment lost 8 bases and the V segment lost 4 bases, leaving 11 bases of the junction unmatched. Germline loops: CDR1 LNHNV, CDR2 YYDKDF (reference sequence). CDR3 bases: TGTGCCACCAGCACAGGGCTAGCGGGGGCCGTAGATGAGCAGTTCTTC. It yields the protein CATSTGLAGAVDEQFF.

DNA of the CDR3: TGTGCCAGCAGTGGACAGGGGGCGGGAGGTCAGCCCCAGCATTTT. This gives the protein CASSGQGAGGQPQHF. This chain links TRBV2 with TRBJ1-5; 10 positions match TRBD1. Germline trimming cut 4 bases from V and 6 bases from J; bases unmatched to any gene: 6. Per the germline V gene, CDR1 is SNHLY and CDR2 is FYNNEI. The CDR3 runs 15 residues.

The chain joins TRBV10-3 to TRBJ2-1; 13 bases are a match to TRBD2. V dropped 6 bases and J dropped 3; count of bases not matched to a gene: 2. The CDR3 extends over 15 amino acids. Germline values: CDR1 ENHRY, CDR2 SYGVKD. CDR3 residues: CAISWTSGSYNEQFF. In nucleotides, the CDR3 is TGTGCCATCAGCTGGACTAGCGGGAGCTACAATGAGCAGTTCTTC.

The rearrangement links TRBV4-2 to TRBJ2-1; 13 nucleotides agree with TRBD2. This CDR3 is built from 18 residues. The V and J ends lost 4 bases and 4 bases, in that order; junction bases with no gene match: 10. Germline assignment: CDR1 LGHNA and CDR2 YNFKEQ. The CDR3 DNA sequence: TGTGCCAGCAGCCGGACCGGGACTAGCGGGGATCCTTACAATGAGCAGTTCTTC. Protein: CASSRTGTSGDPYNEQFF.

The DNA for the CDR3 is TGTGCCACCAGCAGTAGGGGCGCTTGGTACGAGCAGTACTTC. Amino acids: CATSSRGAWYEQYF. The chain joins TRBV15 to TRBJ2-7, with TRBD1 as a possible D gene (5 bases). The CDR3 is made up of 14 amino acids. Germline V CDR1 and CDR2: LNHNV, YYDKDF (reference sequence). V lost 3 bases and J lost 4, with 13 bases in between.

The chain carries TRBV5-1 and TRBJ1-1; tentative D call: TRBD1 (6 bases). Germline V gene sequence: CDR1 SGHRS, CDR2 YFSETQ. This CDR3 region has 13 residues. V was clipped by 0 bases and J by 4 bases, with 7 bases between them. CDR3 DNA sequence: TGCGCCAGCAGCTTGGAGGGGGGCACTGAAGCTTTCTTT. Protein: CASSLEGGTEAFF.

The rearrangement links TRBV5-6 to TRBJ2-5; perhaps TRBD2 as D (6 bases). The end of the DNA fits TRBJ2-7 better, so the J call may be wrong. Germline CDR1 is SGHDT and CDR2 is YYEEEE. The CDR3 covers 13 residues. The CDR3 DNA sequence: TGTGCCAGCAGCTTGGTCGGGGGATACGAGCAGTACTTC. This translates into CASSLVGGYEQYF.

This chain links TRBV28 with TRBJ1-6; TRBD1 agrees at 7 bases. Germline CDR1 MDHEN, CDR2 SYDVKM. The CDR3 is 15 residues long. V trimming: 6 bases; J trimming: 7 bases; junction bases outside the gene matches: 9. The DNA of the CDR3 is TGTGCCAGCAGGCGATCAGGGGGACCCAATTCACCCCTCCACTTT. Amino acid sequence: CASRRSGGPNSPLHF. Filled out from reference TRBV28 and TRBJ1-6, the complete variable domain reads DVKVTQSSRYLVKRTGEKVFLECVQDMDHENMFWYRQDPGLGLRLIYFSYDVKMKEKGDIPEGYSVSREKKERFSLILESASTNQTSMYLCASRRSGGPNSPLHFGNGTRLTVT.

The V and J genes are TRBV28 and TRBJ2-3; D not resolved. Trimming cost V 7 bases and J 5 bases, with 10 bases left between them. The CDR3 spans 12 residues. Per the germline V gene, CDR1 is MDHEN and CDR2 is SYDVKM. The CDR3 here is CASTSVGDTQYF. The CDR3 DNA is TGTGCCAGCACCTCTGTAGGAGATACGCAGTATTTT.

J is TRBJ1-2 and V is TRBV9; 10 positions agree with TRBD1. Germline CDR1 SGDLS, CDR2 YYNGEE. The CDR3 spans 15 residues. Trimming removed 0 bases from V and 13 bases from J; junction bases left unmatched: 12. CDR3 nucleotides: TGTGCCAGCAGCGTAGAGAGGAGCGGGACAGGGGTTCGCACCTTC. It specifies CASSVERSGTGVRTF.

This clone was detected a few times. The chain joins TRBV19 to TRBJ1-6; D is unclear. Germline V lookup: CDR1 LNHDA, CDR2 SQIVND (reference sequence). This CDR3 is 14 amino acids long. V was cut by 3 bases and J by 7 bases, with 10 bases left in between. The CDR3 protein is CASSIYISNSPLHF. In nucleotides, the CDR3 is TGTGCCAGTAGTATTTACATCTCGAATTCACCCCTCCACTTT.

The chain's CDR3 is CASSTKGPSPSWHEKLFF. DNA of the CDR3: TGTGCCAGTAGTACCAAGGGACCGTCCCCGAGTTGGCATGAAAAACTGTTTTTT. This chain links TRBV19 with TRBJ1-4; perhaps TRBD1 as D (5 bases). Germline CDR1 and CDR2: LNHDA and SQIVND (reference sequence). Between the trimmed V and J ends, which lost 4 bases and 6 bases, there was a span of 24 bases. The CDR3 covers 18 residues.

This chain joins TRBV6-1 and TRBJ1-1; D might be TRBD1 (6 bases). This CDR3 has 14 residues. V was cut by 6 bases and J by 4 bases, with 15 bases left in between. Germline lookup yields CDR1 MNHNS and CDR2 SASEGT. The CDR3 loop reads CASRTGRIGTEAFF. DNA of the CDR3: TGTGCCAGCAGAACAGGGAGAATTGGCACTGAAGCTTTCTTT.

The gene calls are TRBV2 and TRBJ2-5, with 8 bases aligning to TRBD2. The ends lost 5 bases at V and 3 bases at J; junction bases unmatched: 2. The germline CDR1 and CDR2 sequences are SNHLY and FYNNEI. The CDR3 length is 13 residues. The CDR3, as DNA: TGTGCCAGCAGTTTTAGCGGGAAAGAGACCCAGTACTTC. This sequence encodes CASSFSGKETQYF.

The CDR3 region has the DNA TGTGCCAGCAGCTCCTGGGACAGGGGGGACACTGAAGCTTTCTTT. Its protein is CASSSWDRGDTEAFF. This chain connects TRBV7-6 to TRBJ1-1, with 11 bases matching TRBD1. J gave up 3 bases and V 4 bases, and 4 bases lay outside the gene matches. The CDR3 runs to 15 residues. Germline lookup yields CDR1 SGHVS and CDR2 FNYEAQ.

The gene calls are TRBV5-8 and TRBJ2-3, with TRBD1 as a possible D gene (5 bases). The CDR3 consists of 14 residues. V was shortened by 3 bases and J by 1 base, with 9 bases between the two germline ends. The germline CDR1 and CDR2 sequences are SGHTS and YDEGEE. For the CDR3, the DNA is TGTGCCAGCAGCTCGGAAGGGGGCACAGATACGCAGTATTTT. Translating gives CASSSEGGTDTQYF. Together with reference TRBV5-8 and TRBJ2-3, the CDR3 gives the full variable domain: EAGVTQSPTHLIKTRGQQATLRCSPISGHTSVYWYQQALGLGLQFLLWYDEGEERNRGNFPPRFSGRQFPNYSSELNVNALELEDSALYLCASSSEGGTDTQYFGPGTRLTVL.

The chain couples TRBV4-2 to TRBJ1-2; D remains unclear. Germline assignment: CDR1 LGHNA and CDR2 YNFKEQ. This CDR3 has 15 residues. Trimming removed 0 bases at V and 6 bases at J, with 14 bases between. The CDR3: CASSQDLGGRNGYTF. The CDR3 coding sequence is TGTGCCAGCAGCCAAGATCTCGGCGGGAGAAATGGCTACACCTTC.

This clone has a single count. The CDR3 loop reads CASSLGGTGLYEQYF. The CDR3 DNA reads as TGTGCCAGCAGCTTGGGGGGGACAGGGCTCTACGAGCAGTACTTC. This rearrangement joins TRBV5-6 to TRBJ2-7; 9 positions agree with TRBD1. The CDR3 totals 15 residues. The V gene's germline CDR1 is SGHDT and CDR2 YYEEEE. J lost 3 bases, V lost 0 bases, and 4 bases had no gene match.

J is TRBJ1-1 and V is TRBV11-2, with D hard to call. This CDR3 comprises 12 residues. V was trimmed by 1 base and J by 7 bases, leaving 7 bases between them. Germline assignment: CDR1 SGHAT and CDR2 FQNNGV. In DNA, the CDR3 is TGTGCCAGCAGCTTAGTACCCTATGAAGCTTTCTTT. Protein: CASSLVPYEAFF.

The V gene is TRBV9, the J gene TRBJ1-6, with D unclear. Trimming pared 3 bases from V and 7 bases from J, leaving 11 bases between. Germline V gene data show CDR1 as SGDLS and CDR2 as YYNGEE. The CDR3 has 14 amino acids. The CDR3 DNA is TGTGCCAGCAGCGCTGCCGGGTCCAATTCACCCCTCCACTTT. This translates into CASSAAGSNSPLHF.

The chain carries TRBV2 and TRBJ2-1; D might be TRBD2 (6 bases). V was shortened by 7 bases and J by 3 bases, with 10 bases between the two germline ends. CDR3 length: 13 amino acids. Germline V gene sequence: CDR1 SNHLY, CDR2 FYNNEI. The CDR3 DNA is TGTGCCAGCAACGGGGGAGGCTACAATGAGCAGTTCTTC. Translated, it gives CASNGGGYNEQFF.

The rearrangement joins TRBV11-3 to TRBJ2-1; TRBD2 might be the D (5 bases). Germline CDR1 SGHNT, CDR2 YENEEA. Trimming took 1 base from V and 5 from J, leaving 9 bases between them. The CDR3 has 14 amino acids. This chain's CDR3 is CASSLGPGDNEQFF. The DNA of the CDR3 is TGTGCCAGCAGCTTAGGACCCGGGGACAATGAGCAGTTCTTC.

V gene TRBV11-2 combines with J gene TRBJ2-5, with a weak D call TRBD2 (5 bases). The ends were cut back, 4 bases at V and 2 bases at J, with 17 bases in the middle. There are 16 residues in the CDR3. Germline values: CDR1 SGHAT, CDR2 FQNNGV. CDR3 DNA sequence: TGTGCCAGCAGCTCCCTCATCGCTGCGGGTCAAGAGACCCAGTACTTC. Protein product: CASSSLIAAGQETQYF.

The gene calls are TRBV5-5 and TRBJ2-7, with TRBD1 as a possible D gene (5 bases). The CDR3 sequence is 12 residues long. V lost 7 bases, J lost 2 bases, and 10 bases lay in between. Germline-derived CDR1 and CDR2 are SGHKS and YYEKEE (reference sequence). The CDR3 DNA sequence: TGTGCCAGCCAAAGGGGCGCCTACGAGCAGTACTTC. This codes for CASQRGAYEQYF.

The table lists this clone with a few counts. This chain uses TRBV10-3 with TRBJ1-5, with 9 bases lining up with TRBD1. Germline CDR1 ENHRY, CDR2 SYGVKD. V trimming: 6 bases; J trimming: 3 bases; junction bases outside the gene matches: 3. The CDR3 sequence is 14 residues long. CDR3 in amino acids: CAIRDRGLNQPQHF. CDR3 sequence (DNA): TGTGCCATCAGGGACAGGGGCCTCAATCAGCCCCAGCATTTT.

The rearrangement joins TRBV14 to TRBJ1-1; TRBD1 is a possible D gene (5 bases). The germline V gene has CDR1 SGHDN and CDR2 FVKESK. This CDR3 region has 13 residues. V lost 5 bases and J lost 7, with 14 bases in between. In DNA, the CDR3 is TGTGCCAGCAGCTCCTTCGGGGGGGGTGAAGCTTTCTTT. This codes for CASSSFGGGEAFF.